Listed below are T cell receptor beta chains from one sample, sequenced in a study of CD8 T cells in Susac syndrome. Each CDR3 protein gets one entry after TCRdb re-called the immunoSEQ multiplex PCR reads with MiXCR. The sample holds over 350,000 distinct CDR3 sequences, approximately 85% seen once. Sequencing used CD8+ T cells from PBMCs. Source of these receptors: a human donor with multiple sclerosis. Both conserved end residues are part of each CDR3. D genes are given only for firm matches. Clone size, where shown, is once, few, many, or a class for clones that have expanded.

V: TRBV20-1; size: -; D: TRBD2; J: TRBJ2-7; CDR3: CSARGGRTSGTSYEQYF; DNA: TGCAGTGCTAGAGGGGGCCGGACTAGCGGGACTTCCTACGAGCAGTACTTC
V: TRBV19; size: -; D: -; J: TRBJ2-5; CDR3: CASSPERGQETQYF; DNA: TGTGCCAGTAGTCCGGAGAGGGGGCAAGAGACCCAGTACTTC
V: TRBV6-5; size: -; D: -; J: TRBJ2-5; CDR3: CASSYGQTVKGETQYF; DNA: TGTGCCAGCAGTTACGGGCAAACAGTGAAGGGAGAGACCCAGTACTTC
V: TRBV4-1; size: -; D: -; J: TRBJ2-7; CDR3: CASSQGGDNEQYF; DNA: TGCGCCAGCAGCCAAGGGGGTGATAACGAGCAGTACTTC
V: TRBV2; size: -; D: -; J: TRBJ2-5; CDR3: CASSDQGGQETQYF; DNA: TGTGCCAGCAGTGATCAAGGGGGCCAAGAGACCCAGTACTTC
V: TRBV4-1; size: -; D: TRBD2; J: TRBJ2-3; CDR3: CASSPSGTVTDTQYF; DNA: TGCGCCAGCAGCCCTAGCGGGACGGTAACAGATACGCAGTATTTT
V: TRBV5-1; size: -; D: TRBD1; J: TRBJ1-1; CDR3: CASSDGQGETEAFF; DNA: TGCGCCAGCAGCGACGGACAGGGGGAAACTGAAGCTTTCTTT
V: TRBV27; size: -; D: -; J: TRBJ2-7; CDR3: CASSLSPIYEQYF; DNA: TGTGCCAGCAGTTTATCCCCCATATACGAGCAGTACTTC
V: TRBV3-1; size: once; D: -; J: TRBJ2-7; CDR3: CASSQVEGIEQYF; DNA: TGTGCCAGCAGCCAAGTCGAGGGCATCGAGCAGTACTTC
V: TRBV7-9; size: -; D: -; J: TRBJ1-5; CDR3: CASSLENQPQHF; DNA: TGTGCCAGCAGCTTAGAGAATCAGCCCCAGCATTTT
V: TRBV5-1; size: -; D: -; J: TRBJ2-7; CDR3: CASSSSPGPVTYEQYF; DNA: TGCGCCAGCAGCTCATCCCCCGGGCCAGTTACCTACGAGCAGTACTTC
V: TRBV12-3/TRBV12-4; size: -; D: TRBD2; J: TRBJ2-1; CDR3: CASSTAGANYNEQFF; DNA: TGTGCCAGCAGTACAGCGGGGGCAAACTACAATGAGCAGTTCTTC
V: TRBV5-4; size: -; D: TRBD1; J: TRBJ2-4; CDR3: CASSLGDSEYF; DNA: TGTGCCAGCAGCTTGGGGGACAGCGAGTACTTC
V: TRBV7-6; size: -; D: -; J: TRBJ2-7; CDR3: CASSPMSEQTYEQYF; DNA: TGTGCCAGCAGCCCGATGTCGGAGCAGACCTACGAGCAGTACTTC
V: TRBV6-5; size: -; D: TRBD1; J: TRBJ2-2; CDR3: CASSWDRVYGTGELFF; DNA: TGTGCCAGCAGTTGGGACAGGGTATATGGCACCGGGGAGCTGTTTTTT
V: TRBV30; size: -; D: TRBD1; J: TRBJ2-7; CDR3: CAWRIPGQGVWEQYF; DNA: TGTGCCTGGAGAATACCGGGACAGGGGGTGTGGGAGCAGTACTTC
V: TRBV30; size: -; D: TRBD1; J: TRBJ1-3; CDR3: CALTGEASGNTIYF; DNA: TGTGCCCTTACAGGGGAAGCCTCTGGAAACACCATATATTTT
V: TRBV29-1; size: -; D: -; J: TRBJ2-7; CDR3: CSVESGESYEQYF; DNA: TGCAGCGTTGAGTCAGGGGAGTCCTACGAGCAGTACTTC
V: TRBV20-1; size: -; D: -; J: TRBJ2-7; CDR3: CSAYGQPLWEQYF; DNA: TGCAGTGCTTACGGACAGCCCTTGTGGGAGCAGTACTTC
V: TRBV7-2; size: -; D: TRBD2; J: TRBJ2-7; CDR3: CASSSYGEGYEQYF; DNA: TGTGCCAGCAGCTCTTACGGGGAGGGTTACGAGCAGTACTTC
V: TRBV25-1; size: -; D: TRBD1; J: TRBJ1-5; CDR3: CASSEYLWTGRYQPQHF; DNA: TGTGCCAGCAGTGAATATCTTTGGACAGGGAGGTATCAGCCCCAGCATTTT
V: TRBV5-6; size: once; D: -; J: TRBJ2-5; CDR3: CASSLVRGRETQYF; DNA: TGTGCCAGCAGCTTGGTCCGGGGGCGGGAGACCCAGTACTTC
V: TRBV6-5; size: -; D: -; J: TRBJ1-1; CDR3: CASSYSISGEVDTEAFF; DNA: TGTGCCAGCAGTTACTCGATCTCAGGTGAGGTTGACACTGAAGCTTTCTTT
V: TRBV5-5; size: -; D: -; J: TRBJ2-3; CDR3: CASSLVGGLDTQYF; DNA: TGTGCCAGCAGCTTGGTCGGGGGTCTAGATACGCAGTATTTT
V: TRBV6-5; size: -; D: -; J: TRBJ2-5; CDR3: CASSYAGQQETQYF; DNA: TGTGCCAGCAGTTACGCCGGACAGCAAGAGACCCAGTACTTC
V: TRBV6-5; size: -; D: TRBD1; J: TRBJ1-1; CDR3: CASSLIQGVWTEAFF; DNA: TGTGCCAGCAGTCTCATACAGGGGGTATGGACTGAAGCTTTCTTT
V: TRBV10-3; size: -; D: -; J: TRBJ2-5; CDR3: CAIRRDLEETQYF; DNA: TGTGCCATCAGGCGGGACCTAGAGGAGACCCAGTACTTC
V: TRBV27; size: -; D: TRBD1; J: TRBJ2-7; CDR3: CASSVTGGGPYEQYF; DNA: TGTGCCAGCAGTGTGACAGGGGGCGGTCCCTACGAGCAGTACTTC
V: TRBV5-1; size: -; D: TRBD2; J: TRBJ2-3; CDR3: CASSLVPASGGSTDTQYF; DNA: TGCGCCAGCAGCTTGGTGCCCGCTAGCGGGGGTAGCACAGATACGCAGTATTTT
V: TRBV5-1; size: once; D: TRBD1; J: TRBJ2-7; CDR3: CASSPGQGPDEQYF; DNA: TGCGCCAGCAGCCCCGGACAGGGCCCAGACGAGCAGTACTTC
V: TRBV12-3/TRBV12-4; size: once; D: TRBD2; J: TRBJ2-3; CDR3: CASSTSGLAVRTDTQYF; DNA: TGTGCCAGCAGTACCTCGGGACTAGCGGTCCGCACAGATACGCAGTATTTT
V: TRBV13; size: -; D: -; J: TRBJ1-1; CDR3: CASSRGQGMGTEAFF; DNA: TGTGCCAGCAGCCGAGGTCAGGGGATGGGCACTGAAGCTTTCTTT
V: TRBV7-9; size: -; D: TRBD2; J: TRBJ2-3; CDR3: CASSPPLPETSSTDTQYF; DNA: TGTGCCAGCAGCCCACCTCTTCCCGAGACTAGCAGCACAGATACGCAGTATTTT
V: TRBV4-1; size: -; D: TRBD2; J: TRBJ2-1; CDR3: CASSPQGTGGAYNEQFF; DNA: TGCGCCAGCAGCCCACAAGGAACGGGGGGAGCTTACAATGAGCAGTTCTTC
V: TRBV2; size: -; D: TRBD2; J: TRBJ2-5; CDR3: CASSSGLAGEEAQYF; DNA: TGTGCCAGCAGTAGTGGACTAGCGGGGGAAGAGGCCCAGTACTTC
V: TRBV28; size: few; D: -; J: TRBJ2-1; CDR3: CASSSWNEQFF; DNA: TGTGCCAGCAGTTCGTGGAATGAGCAGTTCTTC
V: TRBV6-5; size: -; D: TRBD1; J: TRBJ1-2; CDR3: CASSSHDDRDSYGYTF; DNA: TGTGCCAGCAGTTCTCACGACGACAGGGACTCATATGGCTACACCTTC
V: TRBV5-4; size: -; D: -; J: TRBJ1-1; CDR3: CASSLRVGQWKNTEAFF; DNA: TGTGCCAGCAGCTTGCGGGTGGGTCAATGGAAGAACACTGAAGCTTTCTTT
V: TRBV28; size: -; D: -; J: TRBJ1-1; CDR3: CASSLWAGSDTEAFF; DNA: TGTGCCAGCAGTTTATGGGCAGGGAGCGACACTGAAGCTTTCTTT
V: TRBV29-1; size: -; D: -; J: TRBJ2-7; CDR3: CSVAGVGYEQYF; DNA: TGCAGCGTCGCCGGTGTAGGCTACGAGCAGTACTTC
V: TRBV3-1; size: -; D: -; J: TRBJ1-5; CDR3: CASSRGGGQPQHF; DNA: TGTGCCAGCAGCCGGGGGGGTGGTCAGCCCCAGCATTTT
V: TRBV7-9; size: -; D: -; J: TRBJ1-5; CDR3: CASSSRQGGPQHF; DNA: TGTGCCAGCAGCTCTCGGCAGGGTGGGCCCCAGCATTTT
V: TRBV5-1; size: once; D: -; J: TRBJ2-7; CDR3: CASSPFWGNYEQYF; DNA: TGCGCCAGCAGCCCCTTTTGGGGGAACTACGAGCAGTACTTC
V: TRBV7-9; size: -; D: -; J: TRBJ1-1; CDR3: CASSSPSYMNTEAFF; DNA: TGTGCCAGCAGCTCACCCTCATATATGAACACTGAAGCTTTCTTT
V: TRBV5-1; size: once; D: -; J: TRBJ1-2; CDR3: CASSMPGTRRNGYTF; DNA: TGCGCCAGCAGCATGCCGGGGACTAGAAGGAATGGCTACACCTTC
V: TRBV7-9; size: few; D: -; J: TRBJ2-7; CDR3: CASAGGSYEQYF; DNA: TGTGCCAGCGCCGGAGGTAGTTACGAGCAGTACTTC
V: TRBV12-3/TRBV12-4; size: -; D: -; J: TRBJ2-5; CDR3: CASSFSSQPGQETQYF; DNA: TGTGCCAGCAGTTTTAGCTCCCAGCCCGGGCAAGAGACCCAGTACTTC
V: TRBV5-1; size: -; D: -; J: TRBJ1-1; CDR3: CASSWPDTPSVAMNTEAFF; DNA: TGCGCCAGCAGCTGGCCGGACACCCCGTCCGTAGCTATGAACACTGAAGCTTTCTTT
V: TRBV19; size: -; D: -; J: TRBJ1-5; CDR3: CAASSIRGERSNQPQHF; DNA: TGTGCCGCCAGTAGTATCCGGGGGGAGAGGAGCAATCAGCCCCAGCATTTT
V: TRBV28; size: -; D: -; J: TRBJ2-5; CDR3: CASGLLQGKQETQYF; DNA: TGTGCCAGCGGCCTCCTACAGGGAAAACAAGAGACCCAGTACTTC
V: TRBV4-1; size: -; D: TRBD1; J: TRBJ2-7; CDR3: CASSLLTGEISYEQYF; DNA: TGCGCCAGCAGCCTGCTGACAGGGGAGATCTCCTACGAGCAGTACTTC
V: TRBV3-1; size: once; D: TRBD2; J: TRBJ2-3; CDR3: CASSPTLTSGSTDTQYF; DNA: TGTGCCAGCAGCCCGACCCTGACTAGCGGGAGTACAGATACGCAGTATTTT
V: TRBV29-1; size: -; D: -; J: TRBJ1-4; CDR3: CSAETRGHNEKLFF; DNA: TGCAGCGCAGAGACAAGGGGCCATAATGAAAAACTGTTTTTT
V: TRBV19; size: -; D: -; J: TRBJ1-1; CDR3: CASSIVTGKSTEAFF; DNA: TGTGCCAGTAGTATAGTGACTGGGAAGTCCACTGAAGCTTTCTTT
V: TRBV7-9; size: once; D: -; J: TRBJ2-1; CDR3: CASSSFDSSYNEQFF; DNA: TGTGCCAGCAGCTCCTTCGACAGCTCCTACAATGAGCAGTTCTTC
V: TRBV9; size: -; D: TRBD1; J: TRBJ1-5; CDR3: CASSVAGGGQPQHF; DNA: TGTGCCAGCAGCGTAGCAGGGGGCGGTCAGCCCCAGCATTTT
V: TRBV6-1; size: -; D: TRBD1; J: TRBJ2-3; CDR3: CASSETTGWATDTQYF; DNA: TGTGCCAGCAGTGAAACGACAGGGTGGGCCACAGATACGCAGTATTTT